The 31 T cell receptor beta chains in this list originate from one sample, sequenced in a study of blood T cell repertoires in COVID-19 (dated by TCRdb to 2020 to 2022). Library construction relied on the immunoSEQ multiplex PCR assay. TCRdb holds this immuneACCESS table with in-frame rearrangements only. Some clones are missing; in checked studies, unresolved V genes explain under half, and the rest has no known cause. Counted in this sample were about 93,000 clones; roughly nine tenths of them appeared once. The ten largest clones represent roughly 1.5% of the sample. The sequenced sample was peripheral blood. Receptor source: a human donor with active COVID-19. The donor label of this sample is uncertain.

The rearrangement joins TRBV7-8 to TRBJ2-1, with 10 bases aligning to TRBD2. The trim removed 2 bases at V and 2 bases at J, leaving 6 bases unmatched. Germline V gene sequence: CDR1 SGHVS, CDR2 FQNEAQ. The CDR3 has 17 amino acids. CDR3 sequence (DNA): TGTGCCAGCAGCTTAATGCCTAGCGGGGGCCCCTACAATGAGCAGTTCTTC. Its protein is CASSLMPSGGPYNEQFF.

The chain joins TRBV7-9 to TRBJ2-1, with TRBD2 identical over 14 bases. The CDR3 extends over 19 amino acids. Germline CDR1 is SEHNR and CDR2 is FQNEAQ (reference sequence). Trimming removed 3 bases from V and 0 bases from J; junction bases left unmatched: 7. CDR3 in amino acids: CASSFGLAGGQSSYNEQFF. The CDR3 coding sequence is TGTGCCAGCAGCTTTGGACTAGCGGGGGGCCAAAGCTCCTACAATGAGCAGTTCTTC.

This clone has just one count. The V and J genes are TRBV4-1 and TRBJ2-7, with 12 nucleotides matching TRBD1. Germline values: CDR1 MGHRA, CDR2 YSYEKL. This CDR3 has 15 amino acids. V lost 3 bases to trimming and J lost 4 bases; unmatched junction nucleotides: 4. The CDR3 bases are TGCGCCAGCAGCCAGCCGGGACAGGGGGCTTACGAGCAGTACTTC. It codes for CASSQPGQGAYEQYF.

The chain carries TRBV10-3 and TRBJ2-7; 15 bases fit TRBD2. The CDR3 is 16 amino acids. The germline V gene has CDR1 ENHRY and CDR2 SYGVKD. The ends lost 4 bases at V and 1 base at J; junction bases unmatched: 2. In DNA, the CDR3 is TGTGCCATCAGTGCGGGACTAGCGGGGGGATCCTACGAGCAGTACTTC. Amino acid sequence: CAISAGLAGGSYEQYF.

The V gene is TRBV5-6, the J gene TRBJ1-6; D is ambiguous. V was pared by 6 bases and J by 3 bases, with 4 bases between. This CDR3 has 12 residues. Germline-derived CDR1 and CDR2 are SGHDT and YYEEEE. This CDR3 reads CASTLYNSPLHF. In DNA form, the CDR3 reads TGTGCCAGCACCCTCTATAATTCACCCCTCCACTTT.

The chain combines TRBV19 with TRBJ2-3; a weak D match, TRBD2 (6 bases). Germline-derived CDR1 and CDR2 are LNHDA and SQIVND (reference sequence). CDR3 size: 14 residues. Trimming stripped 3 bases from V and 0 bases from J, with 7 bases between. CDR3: CASSIGLSTDTQYF. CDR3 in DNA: TGTGCCAGTAGTATCGGACTAAGCACAGATACGCAGTATTTT.

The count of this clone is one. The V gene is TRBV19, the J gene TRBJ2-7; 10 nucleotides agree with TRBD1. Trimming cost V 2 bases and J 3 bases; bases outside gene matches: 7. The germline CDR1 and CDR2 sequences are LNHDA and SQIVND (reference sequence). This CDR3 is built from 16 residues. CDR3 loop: CASSINLGTGVYEQYF. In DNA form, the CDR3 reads TGTGCCAGTAGTATAAATCTGGGGACAGGGGTCTACGAGCAGTACTTC.

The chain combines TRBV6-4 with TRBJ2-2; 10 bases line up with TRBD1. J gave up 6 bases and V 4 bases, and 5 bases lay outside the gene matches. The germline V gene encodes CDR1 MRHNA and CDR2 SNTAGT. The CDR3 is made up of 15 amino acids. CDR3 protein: CASSAGTGDAGELFF. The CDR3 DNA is TGTGCCAGCAGTGCCGGGACAGGGGACGCCGGGGAGCTGTTTTTT.

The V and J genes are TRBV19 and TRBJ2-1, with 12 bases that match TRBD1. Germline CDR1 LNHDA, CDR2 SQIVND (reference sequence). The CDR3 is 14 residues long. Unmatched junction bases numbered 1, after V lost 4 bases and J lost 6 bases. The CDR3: CASSRDRGPNEQFF. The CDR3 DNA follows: TGTGCCAGTAGTAGGGACAGGGGGCCCAATGAGCAGTTCTTC.

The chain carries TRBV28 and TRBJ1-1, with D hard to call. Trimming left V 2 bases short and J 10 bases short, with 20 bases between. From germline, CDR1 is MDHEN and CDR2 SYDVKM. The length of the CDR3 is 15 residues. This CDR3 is CASSLRTSGGAGAFF. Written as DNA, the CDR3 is TGTGCCAGCAGTTTACGGACCTCTGGAGGCGCAGGAGCTTTCTTT.

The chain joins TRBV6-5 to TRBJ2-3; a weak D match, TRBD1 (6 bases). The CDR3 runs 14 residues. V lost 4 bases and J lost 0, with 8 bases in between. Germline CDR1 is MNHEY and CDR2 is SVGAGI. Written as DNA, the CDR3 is TGTGCCAGCAGTTCACAGGGTAGCACAGATACGCAGTATTTT. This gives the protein CASSSQGSTDTQYF.

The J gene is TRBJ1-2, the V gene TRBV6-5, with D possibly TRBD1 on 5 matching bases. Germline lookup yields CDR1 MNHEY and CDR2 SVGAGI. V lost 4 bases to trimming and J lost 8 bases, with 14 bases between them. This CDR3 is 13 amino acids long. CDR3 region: CASSSTGLGGYTF. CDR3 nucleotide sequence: TGTGCCAGCAGTTCTACAGGCCTCGGCGGCTACACCTTC.

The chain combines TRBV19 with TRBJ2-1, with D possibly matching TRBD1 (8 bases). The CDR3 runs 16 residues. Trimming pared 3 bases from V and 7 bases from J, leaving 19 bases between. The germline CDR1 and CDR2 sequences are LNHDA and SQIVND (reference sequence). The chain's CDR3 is CASSIHQQGGWNEQFF. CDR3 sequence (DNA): TGTGCCAGTAGTATCCATCAACAGGGGGGGTGGAATGAGCAGTTCTTC.

CDR3 region: CASSIVKTGRSTEAFF. The CDR3 DNA reads TGTGCCAGTAGTATAGTCAAGACAGGGCGTTCCACTGAAGCTTTCTTT. V and J are TRBV19 and TRBJ1-1; 7 bases are a match to TRBD1. In germline, CDR1 is LNHDA, CDR2 SQIVND (reference sequence). J gave up 4 bases and V 1 base, and 9 bases lay outside the gene matches. The CDR3 totals 16 residues.

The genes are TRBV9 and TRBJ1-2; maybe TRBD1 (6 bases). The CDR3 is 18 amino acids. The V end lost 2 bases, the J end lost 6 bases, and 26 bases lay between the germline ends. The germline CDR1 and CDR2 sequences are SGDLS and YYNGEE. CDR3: CASSVSIDRNQHHHGYTF. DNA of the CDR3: TGTGCCAGCAGCGTCAGTATCGACAGGAACCAGCATCACCATGGCTACACCTTC.

This CDR3 is CAWGKGTGSYGYTF. The CDR3 DNA sequence: TGTGCCTGGGGGAAAGGGACAGGGTCCTATGGCTACACCTTC. The chain is built from TRBV30 and TRBJ1-2; 9 nucleotides align to TRBD1. This CDR3 is 14 amino acids long. V was pared by 5 bases and J by 4 bases, with 8 bases of the junction left unmatched. In germline, CDR1 is GTSNPN, CDR2 SVGIG (reference sequence).

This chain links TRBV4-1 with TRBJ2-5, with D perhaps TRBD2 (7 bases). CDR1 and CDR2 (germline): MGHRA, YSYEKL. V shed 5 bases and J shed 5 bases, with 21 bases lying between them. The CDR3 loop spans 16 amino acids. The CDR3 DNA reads TGCGCCAGCAGCTCCCCTCGAGGGGGGGCAAGGGAGACCCAGTACTTC. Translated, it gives CASSSPRGGARETQYF.

CDR3 bases: TGTGCCAGCAGTACAGGGGAAGGGGACACTGAAGCTTTCTTT. Protein sequence: CASSTGEGDTEAFF. The rearrangement joins TRBV9 to TRBJ1-1; 7 nucleotides line up with TRBD1. Trimming took 5 bases from V and 3 from J; bases not matched to a gene: 7. From germline, CDR1 is SGDLS and CDR2 YYNGEE. The CDR3 covers 14 residues.

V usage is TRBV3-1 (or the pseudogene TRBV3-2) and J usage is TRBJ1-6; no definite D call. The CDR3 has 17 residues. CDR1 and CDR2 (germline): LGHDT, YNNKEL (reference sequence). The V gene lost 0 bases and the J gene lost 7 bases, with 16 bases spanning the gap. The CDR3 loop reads CASSQDYPGLRNSPLHF. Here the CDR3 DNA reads TGTGCCAGCAGCCAAGATTACCCTGGACTAAGGAATTCACCCCTCCACTTT.

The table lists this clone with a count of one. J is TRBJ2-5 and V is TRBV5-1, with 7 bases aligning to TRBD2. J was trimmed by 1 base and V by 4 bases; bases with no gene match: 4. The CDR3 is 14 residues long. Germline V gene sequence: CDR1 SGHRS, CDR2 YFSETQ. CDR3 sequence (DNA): TGCGCCAGCAGCCCCAGGGAGGGCCAAGAGACCCAGTACTTC. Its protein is CASSPREGQETQYF. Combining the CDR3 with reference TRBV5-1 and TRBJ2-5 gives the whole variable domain KAGVTQTPRYLIKTRGQQVTLSCSPISGHRSVSWYQQTPGQGLQFLFEYFSETQRNKGNFPGRFSGRQFSNSRSEMNVSTLELGDSALYLCASSPREGQETQYFGPGTRLLVL.

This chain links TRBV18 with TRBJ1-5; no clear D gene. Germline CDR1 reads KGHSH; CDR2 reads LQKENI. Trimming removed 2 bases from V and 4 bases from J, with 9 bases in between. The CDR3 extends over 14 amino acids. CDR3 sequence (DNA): TGTGCCAGCTCACCAGTTGACAAAAATCAGCCCCAGCATTTT. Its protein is CASSPVDKNQPQHF.

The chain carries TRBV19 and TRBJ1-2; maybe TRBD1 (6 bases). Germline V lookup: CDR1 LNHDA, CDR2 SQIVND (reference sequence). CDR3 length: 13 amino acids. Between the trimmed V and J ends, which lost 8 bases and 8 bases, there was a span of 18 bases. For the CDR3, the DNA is TGTGCCAGTGAGGGGGGGCATAACCCAGGCTACACCTTC. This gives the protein CASEGGHNPGYTF.

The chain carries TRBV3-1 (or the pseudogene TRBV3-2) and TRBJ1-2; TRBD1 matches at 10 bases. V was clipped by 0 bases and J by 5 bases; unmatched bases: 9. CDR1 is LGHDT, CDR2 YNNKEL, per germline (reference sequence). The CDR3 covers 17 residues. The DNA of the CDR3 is TGTGCCAGCAGCCAAGATCTTCTAGGACAGGGGGAATATGGCTACACCTTC. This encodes CASSQDLLGQGEYGYTF.

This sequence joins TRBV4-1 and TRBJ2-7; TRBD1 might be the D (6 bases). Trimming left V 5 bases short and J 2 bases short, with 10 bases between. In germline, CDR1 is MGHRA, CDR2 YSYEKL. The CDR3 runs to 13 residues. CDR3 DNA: TGCGCCAGCAGCAAAAACAGGGCCTACGAGCAGTACTTC. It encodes CASSKNRAYEQYF.

Written as DNA, the CDR3 is TGCGCCAGCACCAATACAGGAGACTACGAGCAGTACTTC. Protein product: CASTNTGDYEQYF. V usage is TRBV5-1 and J usage is TRBJ2-7; tentatively, D is TRBD1 (5 bases). Deletions cut 6 bases from V and 3 bases from J, with 13 bases between. The CDR3 contains 13 residues. Germline V lookup: CDR1 SGHRS, CDR2 YFSETQ.

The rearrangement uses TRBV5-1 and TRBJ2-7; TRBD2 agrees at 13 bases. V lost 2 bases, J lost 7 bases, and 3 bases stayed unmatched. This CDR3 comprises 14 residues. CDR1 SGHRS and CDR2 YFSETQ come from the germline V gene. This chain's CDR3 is CASSFGLAGDEQYF. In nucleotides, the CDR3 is TGCGCCAGCAGCTTCGGACTAGCGGGGGATGAGCAGTACTTC.

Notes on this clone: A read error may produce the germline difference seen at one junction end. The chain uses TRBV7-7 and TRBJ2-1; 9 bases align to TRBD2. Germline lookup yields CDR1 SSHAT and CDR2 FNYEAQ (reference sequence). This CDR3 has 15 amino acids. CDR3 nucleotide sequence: TGTGCTAGCAGCCAAGCGGGGGGATCCTACAATGAGCAGTTCTTC. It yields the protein CASSQAGGSYNEQFF.

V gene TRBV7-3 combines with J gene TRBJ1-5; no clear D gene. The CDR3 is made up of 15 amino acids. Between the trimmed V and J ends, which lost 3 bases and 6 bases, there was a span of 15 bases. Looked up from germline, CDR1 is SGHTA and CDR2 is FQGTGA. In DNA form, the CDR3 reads TGTGCCAGCAGCTTTAGCCCCACTCAAGGTCAGCCCCAGCATTTT. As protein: CASSFSPTQGQPQHF.

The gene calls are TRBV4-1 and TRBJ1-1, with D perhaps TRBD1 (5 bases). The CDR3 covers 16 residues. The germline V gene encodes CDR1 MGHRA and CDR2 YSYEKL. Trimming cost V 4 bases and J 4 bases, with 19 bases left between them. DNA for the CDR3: TGCGCCAGCAGCCCCCCGAGGGGAGGGATGGGCACTGAAGCTTTCTTT. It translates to CASSPPRGGMGTEAFF.

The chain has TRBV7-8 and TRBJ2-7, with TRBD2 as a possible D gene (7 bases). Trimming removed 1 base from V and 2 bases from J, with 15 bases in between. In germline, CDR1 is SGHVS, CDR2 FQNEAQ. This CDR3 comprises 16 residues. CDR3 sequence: CASSLVGTGRAYEQYF. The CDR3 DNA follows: TGTGCCAGCAGCTTAGTGGGTACAGGGAGGGCCTACGAGCAGTACTTC.

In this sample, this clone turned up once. CDR3 amino acids: CASSRQNGFFYGYTF. CDR3 in DNA: TGTGCCAGCAGCCGACAGAACGGTTTCTTCTATGGCTACACCTTC. The chain links TRBV7-9 to TRBJ1-2; tentatively, D is TRBD1 (5 bases). The CDR3 spans 15 residues. The germline CDR1 and CDR2 sequences are SEHNR and FQNEAQ (reference sequence). Trimming left V 5 bases short and J 4 bases short, with 17 bases between.